The clone carrying this TCR beta chain was recorded many times. The antigen is undetermined. The data originate from a study of T cells in Graves' hyperthyroidism and ophthalmopathy. Findings and limits, study-wide: Stable hyperthyroidism and ophthalmopathy were separated using 13 V-J signatures. Blood also held most thyroid clonotypes expanded beyond 0.001. Median prediction lead before ophthalmopathy onset was about 6.5 months with the model.

Graves' hyperthyroidism showing no ophthalmopathy progression within 18 months was considered stable. Amplification of TCR beta CDR3 regions was performed using RNA transcripts as template. The HTBI primer set served for first-round RT-PCR of the TCR CDR3. MiXCR, run by TCRdb on the multiplex PCR reads, gives a single entry per CDR3 protein. There are 610,000 or so distinct CDR3 sequences in the sample; approximately 44% occur only once, and approximately 7.5% lies in the top ten. The germline gives CDR1 MNHNY, CDR2 SVGAGI (reference sequence). This CDR3 region has 14 residues. Trimming took 8 bases from V and 7 from J, leaving 15 bases between them.

The TCR comes from a woman between 18 and 29 years old with Graves' hyperthyroidism. The sequenced sample consisted of peripheral blood or thyroid tissue (not recorded which). The chain joins TRBV6-6 to TRBJ1-6; D possibly corresponds to TRBD1 (5 bases). CDR3 protein: CASLNGGVNSPLHF. Here the CDR3 DNA reads TGTGCCAGCCTTAATGGAGGGGTCAATTCACCCCTCCACTTT.